This is a list of T cell receptor beta chains from one sample in a study of cytomegalovirus exposure and HLA in healthy donors. Profiling relied on immunoSEQ multiplex PCR, and the TCRdb table lists in-frame clones only, not all of them. The table shows around 150,000 clones, with around three quarters occurring only once. What was sequenced was PBMCs. The receptor source for this set is a man aged 35-49 years in good health and CMV-seropositive. Each CDR3 is given with its conserved first and last residue. The order of the fields is D gene, V gene, J gene, clone size, CDR3 protein, CDR3 DNA. D genes are given only for firm matches. Not all rows give a size; the values are once, few, many and, for expanded clones, a class.

TRBD1,TRBV15,TRBJ2-2,-,CATSRDTGVYTGELFF,TGTGCCACCAGCAGGGATACAGGGGTGTACACCGGGGAGCTGTTTTTT
-,TRBV30,TRBJ2-3,-,CAWTPLPTDTQYF,TGTGCCTGGACCCCACTTCCCACAGATACGCAGTATTTT
-,TRBV2,TRBJ1-2,-,CASSSTGRYGYTF,TGTGCCAGCAGTTCGACAGGCAGATATGGCTACACCTTC
-,TRBV4-2,TRBJ1-6,-,CASSQERYGNSPLHF,TGTGCCAGCAGCCAAGAACGGTACGGGAATTCACCCCTCCACTTT
-,TRBV11-2,TRBJ2-7,-,CASSSNRVNYEQYF,TGTGCCAGCAGCTCAAACAGGGTAAACTACGAGCAGTACTTC
TRBD2,TRBV15,TRBJ2-1,-,CATSRESGTYNEQFF,TGTGCCACCAGCAGAGAGAGCGGGACGTACAATGAGCAGTTCTTC
TRBD1,TRBV30,TRBJ1-2,-,CAWSEGGLDGYTF,TGTGCCTGGAGTGAAGGGGGCCTTGATGGCTACACCTTC
-,TRBV6-6,TRBJ1-1,-,CASSYSTGRTTEAFF,TGTGCCAGCAGTTACTCGACGGGAAGGACCACTGAAGCTTTCTTT
TRBD2,TRBV29-1,TRBJ2-7,-,CSVQGLAGGDSYEQYF,TGCAGCGTTCAGGGACTAGCGGGAGGGGACTCCTACGAGCAGTACTTC
TRBD2,TRBV4-1,TRBJ2-1,-,CASSQGLAEGNEQFF,TGCGCCAGCAGCCAAGGGCTAGCGGAGGGCAATGAGCAGTTCTTC
TRBD1,TRBV4-1,TRBJ1-2,-,CASSLQGAGYTF,TGCGCCAGCAGCCTCCAGGGGGCTGGCTACACCTTC
-,TRBV9,TRBJ2-1,-,CASSVSGRTYNEQFF,TGTGCCAGCAGCGTGAGCGGTCGGACCTACAATGAGCAGTTCTTC
-,TRBV18,TRBJ1-1,-,CASSPPTATNTEAFF,TGTGCCAGCTCACCACCGACGGCGACTAACACTGAAGCTTTCTTT
-,TRBV18,TRBJ1-1,-,CASSPDRLNTEAFF,TGTGCCAGCTCGCCGGACAGACTGAACACTGAAGCTTTCTTT
-,TRBV30,TRBJ1-6,few,CAWSVWDNGSPLHF,TGTGCCTGGAGTGTCTGGGACAATGGCTCACCCCTCCACTTT
-,TRBV11-2,TRBJ2-2,-,CASCAITGELFF,TGTGCCAGCTGCGCGATCACCGGGGAGCTGTTTTTT
-,TRBV18,TRBJ2-7,-,CASSPDRAYEQYF,TGTGCCAGCTCCCCCGACAGAGCCTACGAGCAGTACTTC
-,TRBV6-1,TRBJ1-1,-,CASRSTDLNTEAFF,TGTGCCAGCAGGTCGACAGACTTGAACACTGAAGCTTTCTTT
TRBD2,TRBV18,TRBJ2-7,-,CASSPRTLAESYEQYF,TGTGCCAGCTCACCAAGAACGCTAGCGGAGTCCTACGAGCAGTACTTC
-,TRBV5-4,TRBJ2-3,-,CASSSQGLADTQYF,TGTGCCAGCAGCTCGCAGGGGCTTGCGGATACGCAGTATTTT
TRBD1,TRBV18,TRBJ1-5,-,CASSPRDSLYSNQPQHF,TGTGCCAGCTCACCCCGGGACAGCCTATATAGCAATCAGCCCCAGCATTTT
-,TRBV6-1,TRBJ1-1,-,CASSGRPGGPEAFF,TGTGCCAGCAGTGGAAGGCCCGGGGGGCCTGAAGCTTTCTTT
-,TRBV11-2,TRBJ2-1,-,CASSLVNEQFF,TGTGCCAGCAGCTTAGTAAATGAGCAGTTCTTC
TRBD2,TRBV7-6,TRBJ2-2,-,CASSLAAGGNTGELFF,TGTGCCAGCAGCTTAGCAGCGGGAGGAAACACCGGGGAGCTGTTTTTT
TRBD1,TRBV5-1,TRBJ2-7,-,CASSLGTGDEQYF,TGCGCCAGCAGCTTGGGGACAGGGGACGAGCAGTACTTC
-,TRBV18,TRBJ2-1,-,CASSPLVGVYNEQFF,TGTGCCAGCTCACCACTTGTCGGGGTTTACAATGAGCAGTTCTTC
-,TRBV11-2,TRBJ2-7,once,CASSTSSAEQYF,TGTGCCAGCAGCACCTCTAGCGCCGAGCAGTACTTC
TRBD1,TRBV2,TRBJ2-5,-,CAGSLDRDGETQYF,TGTGCCGGCAGCCTCGACAGGGATGGAGAGACCCAGTACTTC
-,TRBV19,TRBJ1-4,-,CASSIPGAEEKLFF,TGTGCCAGTAGTATACCTGGGGCTGAAGAAAAACTGTTTTTT
TRBD1,TRBV29-1,TRBJ2-1,few,CSVRGTGGWNEQFF,TGCAGCGTCCGGGGAACAGGGGGCTGGAATGAGCAGTTCTTC
TRBD2,TRBV4-1,TRBJ2-1,few,CASSPTGLAGDGNEQFF,TGCGCCAGCAGCCCCACTGGACTAGCGGGAGATGGCAATGAGCAGTTCTTC
TRBD2,TRBV5-1,TRBJ2-7,-,CASSLAGAGDLYEQYF,TGCGCCAGCAGCTTGGCCGGGGCGGGAGACCTCTACGAGCAGTACTTC
TRBD1,TRBV5-6,TRBJ2-5,-,CASSPGQGAGARQETQYF,TGTGCCAGCAGCCCGGGACAGGGAGCGGGCGCGCGTCAAGAGACCCAGTACTTC
-,TRBV6-6,TRBJ2-5,-,CASSYGLAQETQYF,TGTGCCAGCAGTTACGGTCTAGCCCAAGAGACCCAGTACTTC
TRBD2,TRBV4-2,TRBJ2-7,-,CASSPGLAGGERQYF,TGTGCCAGCAGCCCGGGACTAGCGGGAGGCGAACGGCAGTACTTC
-,TRBV27,TRBJ1-2,once,CASSSRLVVGDYGYTF,TGTGCCAGCAGTTCCCGTTTGGTGGTGGGCGACTATGGCTACACCTTC
-,TRBV27,TRBJ1-2,-,CASSSRGGGYTF,TGTGCCAGCAGTTCCCGGGGAGGAGGCTACACCTTC
TRBD2,TRBV5-6,TRBJ2-1,-,CASSLTSGRRNEQFF,TGTGCCAGCAGCTTGACTAGCGGGAGGCGCAATGAGCAGTTCTTC
-,TRBV7-9,TRBJ2-6,few,CSSSSSGTSGANVLTF,TGTTCCAGCAGCTCCTCAGGGACTTCTGGGGCCAACGTCCTGACTTTC
-,TRBV7-9,TRBJ2-2,-,CASSPSNTGELFF,TGTGCCAGCAGTCCTTCGAACACCGGGGAGCTGTTTTTT
TRBD2,TRBV15,TRBJ2-5,-,CATSRDLLAGGQETQYF,TGTGCCACCAGCAGAGATCTACTAGCGGGTGGACAAGAGACCCAGTACTTC
-,TRBV19,TRBJ2-2,-,CASSLSRGRPNTGELFF,TGTGCCAGTAGTCTCTCCAGGGGGAGGCCGAACACCGGGGAGCTGTTTTTT
-,TRBV5-8,TRBJ1-1,-,CASSPFSGTEAFF,TGTGCCAGCAGCCCATTCAGTGGCACTGAAGCTTTCTTT
TRBD2,TRBV11-2,TRBJ2-1,-,CASSLTSGTYNEQFF,TGTGCCAGCAGTTTGACTAGCGGGACTTACAATGAGCAGTTCTTC
-,TRBV5-1,TRBJ2-1,few,CASSLRGRRDNEQFF,TGCGCCAGCAGCTTACGTGGGAGAAGGGACAATGAGCAGTTCTTC
TRBD2,TRBV5-1,TRBJ2-7,-,CASSLAAGGHEQYF,TGCGCCAGCAGCTTGGCAGCGGGAGGCCACGAGCAGTACTTC
TRBD2,TRBV4-2,TRBJ2-7,-,CASSQGALTSGVTYEQYF,TGTGCCAGCAGCCAAGGGGCCTTGACTAGCGGGGTAACCTACGAGCAGTACTTC
-,TRBV5-4,TRBJ1-1,-,CASSLGGPRTEAFF,TGTGCCAGCAGCTTGGGAGGGCCGAGGACTGAAGCTTTCTTT
TRBD1,TRBV18,TRBJ2-7,-,CASSPSGQGNLKGGTPPTYEQYF,TGTGCCAGCTCACCCTCGGGACAGGGGAACCTAAAGGGCGGGACCCCACCCACCTACGAGCAGTACTTC
-,TRBV7-2,TRBJ1-5,-,CASSLGITGRESNQPQHF,TGTGCCAGCAGCTTGGGGATTACTGGACGGGAAAGCAATCAGCCCCAGCATTTT
TRBD2,TRBV9,TRBJ2-5,-,CASSDKGLARQETQYF,TGTGCCAGCAGCGACAAGGGACTAGCGCGACAAGAGACCCAGTACTTC
-,TRBV5-1,TRBJ2-7,-,CASSLDGPREQYF,TGCGCCAGCAGCTTGGACGGTCCTCGGGAGCAGTACTTC
TRBD2,TRBV18,TRBJ2-1,-,CASSPPALREGPYNEQFF,TGTGCCAGCTCACCACCTGCTCTGAGGGAGGGTCCCTACAATGAGCAGTTCTTC
-,TRBV6-5,TRBJ1-2,-,CASTEGGTNYGYTF,TGTGCCAGCACCGAGGGGGGGACTAACTATGGCTACACCTTC
-,TRBV2,TRBJ1-4,-,CASNTGREKLFF,TGTGCCAGCAATACGGGTCGGGAAAAACTGTTTTTT